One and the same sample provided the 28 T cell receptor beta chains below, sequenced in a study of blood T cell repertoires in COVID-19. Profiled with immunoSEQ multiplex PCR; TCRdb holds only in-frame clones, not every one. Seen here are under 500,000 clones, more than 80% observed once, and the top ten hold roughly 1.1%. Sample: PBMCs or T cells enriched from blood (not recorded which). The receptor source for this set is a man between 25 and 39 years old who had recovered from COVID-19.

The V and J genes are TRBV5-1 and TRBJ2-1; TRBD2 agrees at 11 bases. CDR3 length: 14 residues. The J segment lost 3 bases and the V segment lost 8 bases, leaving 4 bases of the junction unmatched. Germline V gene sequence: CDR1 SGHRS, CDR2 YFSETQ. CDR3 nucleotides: TGCGCCAGTGGCACTAGCGGGGGCTACAATGAGCAGTTCTTC. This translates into CASGTSGGYNEQFF.

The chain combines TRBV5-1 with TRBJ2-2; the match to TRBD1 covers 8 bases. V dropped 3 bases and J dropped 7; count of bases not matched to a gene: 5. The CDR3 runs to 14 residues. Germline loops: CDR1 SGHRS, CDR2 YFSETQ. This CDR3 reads CASSSGQGGGELFF. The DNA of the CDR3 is TGCGCCAGCAGCTCAGGACAGGGTGGCGGGGAGCTGTTTTTT.

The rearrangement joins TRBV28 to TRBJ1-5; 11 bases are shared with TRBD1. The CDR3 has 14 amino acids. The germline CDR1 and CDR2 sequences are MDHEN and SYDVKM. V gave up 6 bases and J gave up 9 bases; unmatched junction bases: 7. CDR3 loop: CASSPGTGGLPQHF. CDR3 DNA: TGTGCCAGCAGCCCCGGGACAGGGGGTTTGCCCCAGCATTTT.

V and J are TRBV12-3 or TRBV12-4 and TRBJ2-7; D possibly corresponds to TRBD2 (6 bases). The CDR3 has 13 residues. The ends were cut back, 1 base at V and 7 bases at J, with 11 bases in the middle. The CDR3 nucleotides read TGTGCCAGCAGTTTAGGGGGGGTGAGGGAGCAGTACTTC. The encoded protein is CASSLGGVREQYF.

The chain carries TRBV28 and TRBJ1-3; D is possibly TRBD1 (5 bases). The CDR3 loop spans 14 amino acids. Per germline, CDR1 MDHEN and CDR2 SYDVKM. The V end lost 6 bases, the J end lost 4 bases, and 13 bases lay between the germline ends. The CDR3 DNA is TGTGCCAGCAGGGACGGAGGGGCAGGAAACACCATATATTTT. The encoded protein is CASRDGGAGNTIYF.

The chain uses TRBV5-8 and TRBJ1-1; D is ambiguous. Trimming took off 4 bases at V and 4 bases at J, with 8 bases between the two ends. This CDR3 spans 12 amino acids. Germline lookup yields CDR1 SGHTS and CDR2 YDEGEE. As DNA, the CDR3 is TGTGCCAGCAGCGACGAGGGCACTGAAGCTTTCTTT. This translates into CASSDEGTEAFF.

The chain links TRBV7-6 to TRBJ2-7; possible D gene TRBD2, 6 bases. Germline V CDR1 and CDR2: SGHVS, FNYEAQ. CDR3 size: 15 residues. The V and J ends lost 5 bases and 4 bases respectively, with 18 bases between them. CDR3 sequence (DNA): TGTGCCAGCAGCGCAACCGGGACTCTACGGTACGAGCAGTACTTC. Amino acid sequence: CASSATGTLRYEQYF. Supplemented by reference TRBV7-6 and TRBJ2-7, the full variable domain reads GAGVSQSPRYKVTKRGQDVALRCDPISGHVSLYWYRQALGQGPEFLTYFNYEAQQDKSGLPNDRFSAERPEGSISTLTIQRTEQRDSAMYRCASSATGTLRYEQYFGPGTRLTVT.

CDR3 residues: CASALGTGNEQFF. The DNA of the CDR3 is TGTGCCAGCGCCCTGGGCACAGGAAATGAGCAGTTCTTC. The V and J genes are TRBV7-7 and TRBJ2-1, with D maybe TRBD1 (5 bases). Per the germline V gene, CDR1 is SSHAT and CDR2 is FNYEAQ (reference sequence). V gave up 8 bases and J gave up 7 bases, with 15 bases separating them. The CDR3 runs to 13 residues.

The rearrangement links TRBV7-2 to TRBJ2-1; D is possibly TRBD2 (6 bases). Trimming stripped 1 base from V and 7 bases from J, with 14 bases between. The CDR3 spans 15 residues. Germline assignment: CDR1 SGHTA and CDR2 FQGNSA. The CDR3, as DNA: TGTGCCAGCAGCTTAGAGGCGCGGGATCGGAATGAGCAGTTCTTC. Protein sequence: CASSLEARDRNEQFF.

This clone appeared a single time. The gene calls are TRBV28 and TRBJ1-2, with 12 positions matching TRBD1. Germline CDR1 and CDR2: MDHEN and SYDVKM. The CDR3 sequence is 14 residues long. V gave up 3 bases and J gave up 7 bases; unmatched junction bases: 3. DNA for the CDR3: TGTGCCAGCAGTTTCCGGGACAGGGGGCCTGGCTACACCTTC. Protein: CASSFRDRGPGYTF.

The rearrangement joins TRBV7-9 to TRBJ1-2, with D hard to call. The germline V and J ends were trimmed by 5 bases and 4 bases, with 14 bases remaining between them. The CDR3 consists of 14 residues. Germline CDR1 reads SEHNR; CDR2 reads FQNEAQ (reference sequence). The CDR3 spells CASSIATVIYGYTF. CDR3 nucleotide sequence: TGTGCCAGCAGCATCGCAACAGTTATCTATGGCTACACCTTC. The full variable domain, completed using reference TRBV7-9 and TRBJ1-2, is DTGVSQNPRHKITKRGQNVTFRCDPISEHNRLYWYRQTLGQGPEFLTYFQNEAQLEKSRLLSDRFSAERPKGSFSTLEIQRTEQGDSAMYLCASSIATVIYGYTFGSGTRLTVV.

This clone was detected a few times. The CDR3 is CASGSRSGANVLTF. CDR3 DNA: TGTGCTAGTGGATCCCGTTCTGGGGCCAACGTCCTGACTTTC. The chain uses TRBV12-5 and TRBJ2-6; D is unclear. V was trimmed by 6 bases and J by 1 base, leaving 7 bases between them. The CDR3 extends over 14 amino acids. Germline V gene lookup returns CDR1 LGHNT and CDR2 FRNRAP.

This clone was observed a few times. CDR3 sequence reads: CSDSGEGYGYTF. The DNA of the CDR3 is TGCAGCGACTCGGGGGAGGGCTATGGCTACACCTTC. The chain carries TRBV29-1 and TRBJ1-2; TRBD1 is a possible D gene (5 bases). With 7 bases removed from V and 4 bases from J, the gap between germline ends came to 13 bases. CDR1 and CDR2 from the germline V gene are SQVTM and ANQGSEA. The CDR3 sequence is 12 residues long. The entire variable domain, with the rest obtained from reference TRBV29-1 and TRBJ1-2, is as follows: SAVISQKPSRDICQRGTSLTIQCQVDSQVTMMFWYRQQPGQSLTLIATANQGSEATYESGFVIDKFPISRPNLTFSTLTVSNMSPEDSSIYLCSDSGEGYGYTFGSGTRLTVV.

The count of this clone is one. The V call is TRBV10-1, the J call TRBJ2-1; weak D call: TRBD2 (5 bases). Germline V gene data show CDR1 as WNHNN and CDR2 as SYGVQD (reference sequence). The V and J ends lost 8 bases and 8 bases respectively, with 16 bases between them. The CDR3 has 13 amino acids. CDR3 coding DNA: TGCGCCAGCGGCGACCCGAGGGTGGATGAGCAGTTCTTC. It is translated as CASGDPRVDEQFF.

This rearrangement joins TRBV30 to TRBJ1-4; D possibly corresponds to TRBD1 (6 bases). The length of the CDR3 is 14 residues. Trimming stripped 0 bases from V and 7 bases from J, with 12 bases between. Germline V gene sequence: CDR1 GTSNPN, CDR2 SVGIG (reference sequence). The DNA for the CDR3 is TGTGCCTGGAGTGTGGGAGGGGGACGTGAAAAACTGTTTTTT. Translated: CAWSVGGGREKLFF.

The CDR3 nucleotides are TGTGCCAGCAGCTTGTTGGACACCTTCTACCGAGGCTACACCTTC. Its protein product is CASSLLDTFYRGYTF. The V gene is TRBV5-4, the J gene TRBJ1-2; D might be TRBD1 (5 bases). The germline CDR1 and CDR2 sequences are SGHNT and YYREEE (reference sequence). The CDR3 has 15 residues. Trimming pared 1 base from V and 8 bases from J, leaving 18 bases between.

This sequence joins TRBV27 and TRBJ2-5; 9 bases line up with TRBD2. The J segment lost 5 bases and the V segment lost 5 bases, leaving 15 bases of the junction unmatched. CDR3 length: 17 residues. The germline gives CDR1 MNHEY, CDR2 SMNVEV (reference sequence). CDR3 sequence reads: CASSPILGGRALETQYF. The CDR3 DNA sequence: TGTGCCAGCAGTCCAATCTTGGGCGGGAGGGCCCTCGAGACCCAGTACTTC.

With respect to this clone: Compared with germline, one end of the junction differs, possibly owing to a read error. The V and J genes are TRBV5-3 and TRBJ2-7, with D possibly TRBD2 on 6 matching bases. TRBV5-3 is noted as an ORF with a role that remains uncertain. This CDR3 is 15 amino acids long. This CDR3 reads CVRSPLGRGIYEQYF. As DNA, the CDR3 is TGTGTCAGAAGCCCCCTTGGCCGGGGGATCTACGAGCAGTACTTC.

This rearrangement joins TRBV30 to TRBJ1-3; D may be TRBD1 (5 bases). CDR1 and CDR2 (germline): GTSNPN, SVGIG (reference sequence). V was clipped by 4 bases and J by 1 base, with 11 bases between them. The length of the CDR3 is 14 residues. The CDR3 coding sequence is TGTGCCTGGAAGACAGCTAGATCTGGAAACACCATATATTTT. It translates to CAWKTARSGNTIYF.

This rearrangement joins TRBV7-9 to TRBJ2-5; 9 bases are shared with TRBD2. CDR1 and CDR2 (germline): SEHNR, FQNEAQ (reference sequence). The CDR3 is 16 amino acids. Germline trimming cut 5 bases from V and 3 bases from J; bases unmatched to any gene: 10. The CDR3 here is CASSPPGLAGKETQYF. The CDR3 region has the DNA TGTGCCAGCAGCCCCCCTGGGCTAGCGGGAAAAGAGACCCAGTACTTC.

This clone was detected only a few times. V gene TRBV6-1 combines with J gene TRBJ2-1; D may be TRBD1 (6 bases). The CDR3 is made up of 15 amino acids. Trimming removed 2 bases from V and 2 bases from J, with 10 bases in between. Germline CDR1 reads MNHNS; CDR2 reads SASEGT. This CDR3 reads CASSEQGLPYNEQFF. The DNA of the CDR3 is TGTGCCAGCAGTGAACAGGGGCTCCCCTACAATGAGCAGTTCTTC.

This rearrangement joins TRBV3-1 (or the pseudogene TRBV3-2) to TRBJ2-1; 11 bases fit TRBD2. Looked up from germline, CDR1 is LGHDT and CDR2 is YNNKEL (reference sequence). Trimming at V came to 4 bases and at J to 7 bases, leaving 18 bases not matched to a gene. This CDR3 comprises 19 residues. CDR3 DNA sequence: TGTGCCAGCAGCCCCCGGGGTAGCGGGAGGGCCCTTGGTGGAAATGAGCAGTTCTTC. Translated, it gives CASSPRGSGRALGGNEQFF.

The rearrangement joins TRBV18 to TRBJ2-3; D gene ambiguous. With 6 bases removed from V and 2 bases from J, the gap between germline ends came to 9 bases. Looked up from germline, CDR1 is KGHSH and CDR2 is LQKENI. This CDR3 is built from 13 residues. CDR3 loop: CASSPPVTDTQYF. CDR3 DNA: TGTGCCAGCTCTCCTCCCGTCACAGATACGCAGTATTTT.

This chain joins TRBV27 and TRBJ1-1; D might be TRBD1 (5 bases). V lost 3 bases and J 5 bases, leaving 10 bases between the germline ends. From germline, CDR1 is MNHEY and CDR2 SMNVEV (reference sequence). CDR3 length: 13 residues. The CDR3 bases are TGTGCCAGCAGTTTCCGCAGGGCTACTGAAGCTTTCTTT. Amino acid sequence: CASSFRRATEAFF.

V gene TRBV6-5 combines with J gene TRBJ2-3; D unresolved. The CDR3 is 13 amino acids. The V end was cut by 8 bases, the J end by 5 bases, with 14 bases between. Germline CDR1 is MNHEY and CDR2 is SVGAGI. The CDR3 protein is CASENFEVDTQYF. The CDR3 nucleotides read TGTGCCAGCGAAAACTTCGAGGTAGATACGCAGTATTTT.

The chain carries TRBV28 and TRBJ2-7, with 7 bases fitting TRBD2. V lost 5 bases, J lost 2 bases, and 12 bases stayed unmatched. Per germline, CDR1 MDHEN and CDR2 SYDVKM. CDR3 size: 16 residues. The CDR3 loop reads CASSPHSGFRTYEQYF. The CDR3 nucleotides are TGTGCCAGCAGTCCACATAGCGGGTTTCGAACCTACGAGCAGTACTTC. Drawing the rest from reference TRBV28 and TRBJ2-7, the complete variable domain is DVKVTQSSRYLVKRTGEKVFLECVQDMDHENMFWYRQDPGLGLRLIYFSYDVKMKEKGDIPEGYSVSREKKERFSLILESASTNQTSMYLCASSPHSGFRTYEQYFGPGTRLTVT.

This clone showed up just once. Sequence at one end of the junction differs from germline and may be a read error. This CDR3 reads CASSISGVSTEAFF. In DNA form, the CDR3 reads TGTGCCAGCAGTATATCAGGGGTGTCCACTGAAGCTTTCTTT. The gene calls are TRBV27 and TRBJ1-1; D might be TRBD1 (6 bases). The CDR3 runs 14 residues. Germline CDR1 is MNHEY and CDR2 is SMNVEV (reference sequence).

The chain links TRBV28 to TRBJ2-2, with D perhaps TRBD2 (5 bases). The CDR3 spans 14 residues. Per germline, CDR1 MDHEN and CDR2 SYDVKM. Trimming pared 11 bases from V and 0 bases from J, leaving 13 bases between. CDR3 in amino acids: CAARGRPNTGELFF. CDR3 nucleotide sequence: TGTGCCGCCCGGGGAAGACCGAACACCGGGGAGCTGTTTTTT.